The 17 T cell receptor beta chains below come from one sample, sequenced in a study of cytomegalovirus exposure and HLA in healthy donors. The primer mix had 60 Vbeta and 13 Jbeta primers. TCRdb's table, derived via immunoSEQ multiplex PCR, lists solely in-frame clones and lacks some. Of hundreds of thousands of clones listed, around 90% were seen once; the top ten hold about 2%. Sequenced material: PBMCs. The receptor set was obtained from a woman younger than 30 in good health and CMV-seronegative.

This chain joins TRBV5-1 and TRBJ1-2; D is unresolved. This CDR3 comprises 15 residues. V dropped 3 bases and J dropped 4 bases, with 16 bases sitting between them. Per germline, CDR1 SGHRS and CDR2 YFSETQ. The DNA of the CDR3 is TGCGCCAGCAGCTCCGGGATAGCGACTAGCTATGGCTACACCTTC. It specifies CASSSGIATSYGYTF.

This chain links TRBV6-5 with TRBJ2-2; a weak D match, TRBD2 (6 bases). The ends were cut back, 4 bases at V and 5 bases at J, with 8 bases in the middle. Germline lookup yields CDR1 MNHEY and CDR2 SVGAGI. The CDR3 is 13 residues long. CDR3 sequence: CASSWDSTGELFF. CDR3 DNA: TGTGCCAGCAGTTGGGACTCGACCGGGGAGCTGTTTTTT.

The chain employs TRBV10-1 and TRBJ2-7; possible D gene TRBD1, 5 bases. Per germline, CDR1 WNHNN and CDR2 SYGVQD (reference sequence). V shed 5 bases and J shed 6 bases, with 23 bases lying between them. This CDR3 is built from 16 residues. The CDR3 region has the DNA TGCGCCAGCAGTCCAAAGACAGCCCCTACGACTGCCGAGCAGTACTTC. This codes for CASSPKTAPTTAEQYF.

V and J are TRBV29-1 and TRBJ1-1; no clear D gene. This CDR3 comprises 13 residues. With 3 bases removed from V and 3 bases from J, the gap between germline ends came to 11 bases. Germline values: CDR1 SQVTM, CDR2 ANQGSEA. CDR3 bases: TGCAGCGTTGAGGAGACGGACTACACTGAAGCTTTCTTT. Protein: CSVEETDYTEAFF.

This clone was seen just once. This chain uses TRBV18 with TRBJ1-2, with D maybe TRBD1 (6 bases). V was shortened by 1 base and J by 8 bases, with 17 bases between the two germline ends. The length of the CDR3 is 15 residues. Per the germline V gene, CDR1 is KGHSH and CDR2 is LQKENI. CDR3 nucleotide sequence: TGTGCCAGCTCACCACAGGACAGTGCGGGAGAGGGCTACACCTTC. As protein: CASSPQDSAGEGYTF. Full variable domain (rest looked up from reference TRBV18 and TRBJ1-2): NAGVMQNPRHLVRRRGQEARLRCSPMKGHSHVYWYRQLPEEGLKFMVYLQKENIIDESGMPKERFSAEFPKEGPSILRIQQVVRGDSAAYFCASSPQDSAGEGYTFGSGTRLTVV.

The rearrangement uses TRBV7-3 and TRBJ2-6, with D possibly TRBD1 on 6 matching bases. There are 16 residues in the CDR3. With 4 bases removed from V and 2 bases from J, the gap between germline ends came to 12 bases. CDR1 and CDR2 (germline): SGHTA, FQGTGA. In DNA form, the CDR3 reads TGTGCCAGCAGCTCAGGGGCAGGGACTGGGGCCAACGTCCTGACTTTC. Amino acids: CASSSGAGTGANVLTF.

This sequence joins TRBV6-6 and TRBJ1-1; 8 nucleotides align to TRBD1. Germline lookup yields CDR1 MNHNY and CDR2 SVGAGI (reference sequence). V shed 2 bases and J 2 bases; nucleotides not matched to a gene: 7. The CDR3 contains 16 residues. CDR3 residues: CASSYVRQGINTEAFF. The CDR3 region has the DNA TGTGCCAGCAGTTACGTTCGACAGGGGATTAACACTGAAGCTTTCTTT.

This clone has just one count. The V gene is TRBV19, the J gene TRBJ1-2; D perhaps matches TRBD1 (6 bases). Germline values: CDR1 LNHDA, CDR2 SQIVND (reference sequence). The length of the CDR3 is 18 residues. V dropped 0 bases and J dropped 3 bases, with 20 bases sitting between them. CDR3 in amino acids: CASSIDSKPTGFDYGYTF. Here the CDR3 DNA reads TGTGCCAGTAGTATAGACTCCAAACCGACAGGATTCGACTATGGCTACACCTTC.

The chain is built from TRBV5-6 and TRBJ2-7; perhaps TRBD2 as D (5 bases). CDR1 is SGHDT and CDR2 is YYEEEE in the germline V gene. V lost 0 bases and J 4 bases, leaving 14 bases between the germline ends. CDR3 length: 15 residues. CDR3 DNA sequence: TGTGCCAGCAGCTTGGAAGGGTTGGGGAGTTACGAGCAGTACTTC. Amino acid sequence: CASSLEGLGSYEQYF.

V is TRBV29-1 and J is TRBJ2-7; tentatively, D is TRBD1 (6 bases). This CDR3 is built from 13 residues. CDR1 SQVTM and CDR2 ANQGSEA come from the germline V gene. Trimming shortened V by 5 bases and J by 0 bases, and 11 bases separated the two germline ends. DNA of the CDR3: TGCAGCGTTTTGGGGGCCACCTCCTACGAGCAGTACTTC. Translation gives CSVLGATSYEQYF.

The V gene is TRBV5-1, the J gene TRBJ1-4; possibly TRBD1 for D (6 bases). The length of the CDR3 is 15 residues. The V end lost 2 bases, the J end lost 8 bases, and 16 bases lay between the germline ends. CDR1 is SGHRS and CDR2 is YFSETQ in the germline V gene. The CDR3 sequence is CASSFRGNLGEKLFF. The CDR3 region has the DNA TGCGCCAGCAGCTTCAGGGGAAATTTAGGGGAAAAACTGTTTTTT. Using reference TRBV5-1 and TRBJ1-4 for the parts outside the CDR3, the full variable domain is KAGVTQTPRYLIKTRGQQVTLSCSPISGHRSVSWYQQTPGQGLQFLFEYFSETQRNKGNFPGRFSGRQFSNSRSEMNVSTLELGDSALYLCASSFRGNLGEKLFFGSGTQLSVL.

This rearrangement joins TRBV27 to TRBJ1-6; D is ambiguous. The CDR3 runs 14 residues. The V end lost 7 bases, the J end lost 10 bases, and 17 bases lay between the germline ends. Germline V gene data show CDR1 as MNHEY and CDR2 as SMNVEV (reference sequence). The CDR3 nucleotides are TGTGCCAGCACCTTTAGGCGCGAGGAATCACCCCTCCACTTT. It yields the protein CASTFRREESPLHF.

This chain uses TRBV28 with TRBJ2-6; tentatively, D is TRBD1 (6 bases). The V gene's germline CDR1 is MDHEN and CDR2 SYDVKM. Trimming removed 3 bases from V and 0 bases from J, with 12 bases in between. The CDR3 is 17 amino acids. The CDR3 bases are TGTGCCAGCAGTTTTAGGGGACACCGCTCTGGGGCCAACGTCCTGACTTTC. This gives the protein CASSFRGHRSGANVLTF.

This clone was seen a single time. Mismatch with germline at one junction end may stem from a read error. The chain carries TRBV27 and TRBJ2-7; D is possibly TRBD1 (5 bases). CDR1 MNHEY and CDR2 SMNVEV come from the germline V gene (reference sequence). This CDR3 is 14 amino acids long. The CDR3 loop is CAGSWNGLGDEQYF. CDR3 bases: TGTGCCGGCAGTTGGAACGGGCTAGGGGACGAGCAGTACTTC.

The V and J genes are TRBV25-1 and TRBJ2-3; the match to TRBD2 covers 7 bases. The CDR3 has 18 residues. Germline V gene sequence: CDR1 MGHDK, CDR2 SYGVNS. V shed 1 base and J 2 bases; nucleotides not matched to a gene: 12. The CDR3 here is CASSEFILAGPLTDTQYF. The CDR3, as DNA: TGTGCCAGCAGTGAATTCATCTTAGCGGGCCCCCTCACAGATACGCAGTATTTT. The whole variable domain, remainder taken from reference TRBV25-1 and TRBJ2-3, is EADIYQTPRYLVIGTGKKITLECSQTMGHDKMYWYQQDPGMELHLIHYSYGVNSTEKGDLSSESTVSRIRTEHFPLTLESARPSHTSQYLCASSEFILAGPLTDTQYFGPGTRLTVL.

This chain uses TRBV7-2 with TRBJ2-2; TRBD2 aligns across 13 bases. After removal of 4 bases from V and 3 bases from J, the junction contained 5 bases not matched to a gene. The CDR3 runs to 17 residues. The germline V gene has CDR1 SGHTA and CDR2 FQGNSA. CDR3 coding DNA: TGTGCCAGCAGCTCACGGACTAGCGGGGGTTACACCGGGGAGCTGTTTTTT. Translation gives CASSSRTSGGYTGELFF.

The chain has TRBV13 and TRBJ1-1; 7 nucleotides align to TRBD1. The germline V gene encodes CDR1 PRHDT and CDR2 FYEKMQ (reference sequence). Losses at the gene ends were 5 bases for V and 2 bases for J; bases not matched to a gene: 5. The CDR3 totals 14 residues. Here the CDR3 reads CASSVGTDNTEAFF. The DNA of the CDR3 is TGTGCCAGCAGCGTCGGGACAGACAACACTGAAGCTTTCTTT.